A selection of T cell receptor beta chains follows, all from one sample in a study of T cells in Graves' hyperthyroidism and ophthalmopathy. TCRdb reprocessed the multiplex PCR reads via MiXCR and lists one record per CDR3 protein. Here the sample spans about 400,000 distinct CDR3 sequences, 13% being singletons. The sequenced sample consisted of blood. Receptor source: a woman in her late teens or twenties with Graves' hyperthyroidism. Both conserved end residues are part of each CDR3. A D gene is named only where the DNA matches it firmly. Size is omitted from some rows. Given values are once, few, many or a class for expanded clones.

CDR3aa	CDR3nt	j_gene	abundance	d_gene	v_gene
CASSQPGQGGEQYF	TGTGCCAGCAGTCAGCCGGGACAGGGAGGCGAGCAGTACTTC	TRBJ2-7	-	TRBD1	TRBV14
CASSQDQGNSPLHF	TGCGCCAGCAGCCAAGACCAAGGCAATTCACCCCTCCACTTT	TRBJ1-6	-	-	TRBV4-3
CASSCTGATCGAFF	TGTGCCAGCAGTTGTACAGGGGCGACCTGTGGAGCTTTCTTT	TRBJ1-1	few	TRBD1	TRBV7-9
CASSPDGETQYF	TGTGCCAGCAGCCCGGACGGGGAGACCCAGTACTTC	TRBJ2-5	many	-	TRBV14
CATSDPAGRIGNEQFF	TGTGCCACCAGTGACCCAGCGGGCCGCATCGGGAATGAGCAGTTCTTC	TRBJ2-1	many	-	TRBV24-1
CASSQGRLNYEQYF	TGTGCCAGCAGCCAAGGCAGACTAAACTACGAGCAGTACTTC	TRBJ2-7	-	-	TRBV14
CASSLGGGTGQPQHF	TGTGCCAGCAGCTTAGGGGGAGGGACAGGTCAGCCCCAGCATTTT	TRBJ1-5	many	TRBD1	TRBV7-8
CASRSTGNYGYTF	TGTGCCAGCCGTTCGACAGGGAACTATGGCTACACCTTC	TRBJ1-2	many	TRBD1	TRBV6-1
CASSQIVGTPYPGANVLTF	TGTGCCAGCAGCCAAATCGTCGGGACACCCTATCCTGGGGCCAACGTCCTGACTTTC	TRBJ2-6	-	-	TRBV4-2
CASSHPDGHSYEQYF	TGTGCCAGCAGCCACCCGGACGGTCACTCCTACGAGCAGTACTTC	TRBJ2-7	many	-	TRBV7-9
CASSRAGDNYGYTF	TGTGCCAGCAGTCGGGCAGGGGACAACTATGGCTACACCTTC	TRBJ1-2	many	-	TRBV28
CASSPTGRETQYF	TGTGCCAGCAGCCCGACAGGTAGAGAGACCCAGTACTTC	TRBJ2-5	many	-	TRBV6-1
CASSGPGFVGPGELFF	TGTGCCAGCAGCGGTCCGGGGTTTGTGGGCCCCGGGGAGCTGTTTTTT	TRBJ2-2	-	-	TRBV14
CASSAGANVLTF	TGTGCCAGCAGCGCTGGGGCCAACGTCCTGACTTTC	TRBJ2-6	many	-	TRBV11-1
CASSLAMDEQYF	TGTGCCAGCAGCTTAGCGATGGACGAGCAGTACTTC	TRBJ2-7	many	-	TRBV7-9
CASSDDRVRGKLFF	TGTGCCAGCAGTGATGACAGAGTGAGGGGAAAACTGTTTTTT	TRBJ1-4	many	-	TRBV28
CASSVEANPNYEQYF	TGTGCCAGCAGCGTCGAGGCGAACCCCAACTACGAGCAGTACTTC	TRBJ2-7	few	-	TRBV9
CAWSWGSTEAFF	TGTGCCTGGAGTTGGGGCAGTACTGAAGCTTTCTTT	TRBJ1-1	many	-	TRBV30
CASSQAGENTEAFF	TGTGCCAGCAGCCAAGCTGGGGAGAACACTGAAGCTTTCTTT	TRBJ1-1	many	-	TRBV3-1
CASSLSQGGEQYF	TGTGCCAGCAGCTTATCACAGGGGGGCGAGCAGTACTTC	TRBJ2-7	many	TRBD1	TRBV7-2
CASSQASGYEQYF	TGTGCCAGCAGCCAAGCCAGCGGCTACGAGCAGTACTTC	TRBJ2-7	many	-	TRBV3-1
CASSQGLYGYTF	TGTGCCAGCAGCCAAGGGCTCTATGGCTACACCTTC	TRBJ1-2	many	-	TRBV3-1
CASSLKGGLNGYTF	TGTGCCAGCAGCTTAAAAGGGGGACTAAACGGCTACACCTTC	TRBJ1-2	many	-	TRBV11-2
CASSQEDGEPQLGADTQYF	TGTGCCAGCAGCCAAGAAGATGGAGAACCGCAACTTGGGGCAGATACGCAGTATTTT	TRBJ2-3	many	-	TRBV3-1
CASSPERARAEAFF	TGTGCCAGCTCACCAGAGAGAGCCAGGGCTGAAGCTTTCTTT	TRBJ1-1	many	-	TRBV18
CASGTREKLFF	TGTGCCTCAGGGACTCGTGAAAAACTGTTTTTT	TRBJ1-4	-	-	TRBV6-1
CASSHPGQGSYEQYF	TGCGCCAGCAGCCACCCGGGACAGGGTTCCTACGAGCAGTACTTC	TRBJ2-7	many	TRBD1	TRBV4-1
CASSQSGVWQVPGNSPLHF	TGCGCCAGCAGCCAAAGTGGGGTCTGGCAGGTCCCAGGGAATTCACCCCTCCACTTT	TRBJ1-6	few	-	TRBV4-1
CASQWGGVSNYGYTF	TGTGCCAGCCAATGGGGGGGGGTTTCTAACTATGGCTACACCTTC	TRBJ1-2	many	-	TRBV12-3/TRBV12-4
CASSLEGGAFF	TGCGCCAGCAGCTTGGAAGGGGGGGCTTTCTTT	TRBJ1-1	-	-	TRBV5-1
CASSFAGSQAFF	TGTGCCAGCAGTTTCGCGGGCTCCCAAGCTTTCTTT	TRBJ1-1	many	-	TRBV27
CASGLGRDTQYF	TGTGCTAGTGGTTTAGGCAGAGATACGCAGTATTTT	TRBJ2-3	few	-	TRBV12-5
CASSPGGLAGARLAKNIQYF	TGTGCCAGCAGTCCGGGGGGACTAGCGGGGGCCCGGTTAGCCAAAAACATTCAGTACTTC	TRBJ2-4	many	TRBD2	TRBV28
CASSAGRARGRGANVLTF	TGCGCCAGCAGTGCGGGGCGGGCCCGGGGGAGGGGGGCCAACGTCCTGACTTTC	TRBJ2-6	-	-	TRBV10-2
CASSSVGKSYGYTF	TGTGCCAGCAGTTCAGTAGGGAAATCATATGGCTACACCTTC	TRBJ1-2	many	-	TRBV28
CASSQQLAGKYNEQFF	TGTGCCAGCAGCCAACAGTTAGCGGGGAAATACAATGAGCAGTTCTTC	TRBJ2-1	many	TRBD2	TRBV4-2
CASSLTGQDTGELFF	TGTGCCAGCAGCTTAACGGGACAAGACACCGGGGAGCTGTTTTTT	TRBJ2-2	-	-	TRBV11-2
CASSMYQETQYF	TGTGCCAGCAGCATGTACCAAGAGACCCAGTACTTC	TRBJ2-5	many	-	TRBV7-2
CASSLEQGTIEAFF	TGCGCCAGCAGCTTGGAGCAGGGGACGATTGAAGCTTTCTTT	TRBJ1-1	few	-	TRBV5-1
CASSPMPVLEKLFF	TGTGCCAGCAGTCCCATGCCCGTTCTTGAAAAACTGTTTTTT	TRBJ1-4	few	-	TRBV6-1
CASSDGRGNTEAFF	TGTGCCAGCAGTGATGGCCGGGGGAACACTGAAGCTTTCTTT	TRBJ1-1	many	-	TRBV2
CASSFLTRPTDTQYF	TGTGCCAGCAGTTTTTTGACGCGGCCCACAGATACGCAGTATTTT	TRBJ2-3	many	-	TRBV12-3/TRBV12-4
CASSSAGPTRDGYTF	TGTGCCAGCAGTTCAGCCGGGCCCACCCGGGATGGCTACACCTTC	TRBJ1-2	many	-	TRBV6-1
CSVVEQNYEQYF	TGCAGCGTTGTAGAGCAGAACTACGAGCAGTACTTC	TRBJ2-7	many	-	TRBV29-1
CASRVPHHSGANVLTF	TGTGCCAGCAGGGTACCACACCACTCTGGGGCCAACGTCCTGACTTTC	TRBJ2-6	many	-	TRBV6-1
CASSFSGGNQETQYF	TGTGCCAGCAGTTTTAGCGGGGGGAACCAAGAGACCCAGTACTTC	TRBJ2-5	many	TRBD2	TRBV6-1
CSAPSSGQSNTGELFF	TGCAGTGCCCCGTCATCGGGACAGTCTAACACCGGGGAGCTGTTTTTT	TRBJ2-2	few	TRBD1	TRBV20-1
CASSQDSGGELFF	TGCGCCAGCAGCCAAGATAGTGGCGGGGAGCTGTTTTTT	TRBJ2-2	few	-	TRBV4-3
CASSPGTSGGSYEQYF	TGTGCCAGCTCACCCGGGACTAGCGGGGGGTCCTACGAGCAGTACTTC	TRBJ2-7	many	TRBD2	TRBV18